One sample yielded the 7 T cell receptor beta chains listed below, sequenced in a study of cytotoxic CD8 clonotypes in ibrutinib-treated CLL. Profiling relied on immunoSEQ multiplex PCR, and the TCRdb table lists in-frame clones only, not all of them. The top ten clones hold roughly 6% of a sample with under 300,000 clones, approximately 76% of them seen once. The input for sequencing was PBMCs, taken at disease progression, from a patient treated with ibrutinib. The receptors shown here come from a human donor with chronic lymphocytic leukemia.

This chain joins TRBV5-1 and TRBJ2-7, with 8 positions matching TRBD1. The length of the CDR3 is 17 residues. Germline assignment: CDR1 SGHRS and CDR2 YFSETQ. V trimming: 0 bases; J trimming: 4 bases; junction bases outside the gene matches: 12. The CDR3 DNA is TGCGCCAGCAGCTTGGCCTCGCTGGCCAGGGGGCGATACGAGCAGTACTTC. It translates to CASSLASLARGRYEQYF.

The rearrangement joins TRBV27 to TRBJ2-7, with D perhaps matching TRBD1 (5 bases). V lost 1 base and J 3 bases, leaving 7 bases between the germline ends. Germline assignment: CDR1 MNHEY and CDR2 SMNVEV (reference sequence). There are 13 residues in the CDR3. In nucleotides, the CDR3 is TGTGCCAGCAGTTTATATCAGGGCTACGAGCAGTACTTC. Amino acids: CASSLYQGYEQYF.

This clone was observed a few times. The CDR3 region is CASSRDTGLGAYEQYF. The CDR3 coding sequence is TGCGCCAGCAGCCGAGACACGGGACTAGGGGCCTACGAGCAGTACTTC. V is TRBV4-1 and J is TRBJ2-7; 8 bases agree with TRBD2. The germline V gene encodes CDR1 MGHRA and CDR2 YSYEKL. The trim removed 4 bases at V and 2 bases at J, leaving 10 bases unmatched. This CDR3 has 16 residues.

The CDR3 DNA sequence: TGTGCCAGCAGCTTAGGACCCGGGACTAGCTACGAGCAGTACTTC. This gives the protein CASSLGPGTSYEQYF. The chain couples TRBV7-2 to TRBJ2-7; 8 bases map to TRBD2. This CDR3 contains 15 residues. The germline gives CDR1 SGHTA, CDR2 FQGNSA. J lost 3 bases, V lost 1 base, and 5 bases had no gene match.

The chain combines TRBV4-3 with TRBJ1-3; D is undetermined. The germline V gene has CDR1 LGHNA and CDR2 YSLEER. Trimming shortened V by 1 base and J by 5 bases, and 12 bases separated the two germline ends. This CDR3 spans 15 amino acids. The CDR3 sequence: CASSQGGGLRNTIYF. CDR3 sequence (DNA): TGCGCCAGCAGCCAAGGCGGAGGTCTTAGAAACACCATATATTTT.

The V call is TRBV11-2, the J call TRBJ2-3, with no clear D. Trimming left V 4 bases short and J 4 bases short, with 18 bases between. This CDR3 comprises 16 residues. Germline assignment: CDR1 SGHAT and CDR2 FQNNGV. As DNA, the CDR3 is TGTGCCAGCAGCTCCTTGCCCTCTTCCCAGCCAGATACGCAGTATTTT. Amino acid sequence: CASSSLPSSQPDTQYF.

Concerning this clone itself: A read error may produce the germline difference seen at one junction end. The rearrangement joins TRBV7-3 to TRBJ2-7; TRBD1 matches at 7 bases. The length of the CDR3 is 17 residues. The V gene's germline CDR1 is SGHTA and CDR2 FQGTGA. CDR3 in DNA: TGTGCCAGCAGCTTAACGGTGATTAACGGGGACAGCCACTTGATCAACTTC. Translation gives CASSLTVINGDSHLINF.